The 7 T cell receptor beta chains reported below all come from one sample, sequenced in a study of T-cell reconstitution after alpha-beta-depleted transplantation in children (dated by TCRdb to between 2015 and 2016). Libraries were prepared through PCR. The sequencer was an Illumina HiSeq 2500. Molecular barcoding was employed in the preparation of TCR libraries, with unique molecular identifiers being used to normalize TCRbeta repertoire quantification. The public reads were reanalyzed by TCRdb: fastp trimming at Q25, MiXCR alignment, in-frame beta chains only. Every distinct CDR3 protein forms one entry, paired with its most common genes and DNA. The sample has about 1,000,000 distinct CDR3 sequences on record, about 29% of them singletons. The ten largest account for 28% of the sample. Interpreted using the paper, the treatment or condition label stands for: allogeneic hematopoietic cell transplantation with graft depleted of TCRalphabeta T cells and CD19 B cells.

The sample here was PBMCs, mostly from graft donor cells, taken 360 days after TCRalphabeta/CD19-depleted stem cell transplant. Source of these receptors: a boy under two years old who had a stem cell transplant for SCID, so the T cells may come from the graft donor.

Only a few counts were recorded for this clonotype. J is TRBJ1-5 and V is TRBV20-1; D might be TRBD1 (6 bases). CDR1 and CDR2 (germline): DFQATT, SNEGSKA (reference sequence). V dropped 6 bases and J dropped 2 bases, with 17 bases sitting between them. This CDR3 is 15 amino acids long. The CDR3 DNA is TGCAGTGCGAGACCCCAGGGGACGGGCAATCAGCCCCAGCATTTT. Residues: CSARPQGTGNQPQHF.

This clonotype was picked up one time. A much larger clone sits a single nucleotide away, making a read error possible. V and J are TRBV5-1 and TRBJ2-1; TRBD1 might be the D (6 bases). V was pared by 1 base and J by 9 bases, with 14 bases between. This CDR3 comprises 14 residues. Germline CDR1 reads SGHRS; CDR2 reads YFSETQ. Here the CDR3 DNA reads TGCGCCAGCAGCTTGCTCAGGGGCAGGACTGAGCAGTTCTTC. Its protein is CASSLLRGRTEQFF. The entire variable domain, with the rest obtained from reference TRBV5-1 and TRBJ2-1, is as follows: KAGVTQTPRYLIKTRGQQVTLSCSPISGHRSVSWYQQTPGQGLQFLFEYFSETQRNKGNFPGRFSGRQFSNSRSEMNVSTLELGDSALYLCASSLLRGRTEQFFGPGTRLTVL.

This clonotype was counted ten times or more. This rearrangement joins TRBV20-1 to TRBJ2-1, with a tentative D call TRBD2 (5 bases). This CDR3 has 14 amino acids. Trimming cost V 0 bases and J 4 bases, with 10 bases left between them. CDR1 is DFQATT, CDR2 SNEGSKA, per germline (reference sequence). The CDR3 DNA is TGCAGTGCTAGAGAGGGAGACGAGTACAATGAGCAGTTCTTC. Translation: CSAREGDEYNEQFF.

This CDR3 is CASSSNTGADTDTQYF. CDR3 sequence (DNA): TGCGCCAGCAGCTCCAATACTGGGGCGGACACAGATACGCAGTATTTT. The chain employs TRBV5-1 and TRBJ2-3, with D perhaps matching TRBD1 (5 bases). Trimming left V 3 bases short and J 2 bases short, with 16 bases between. This CDR3 spans 16 amino acids. CDR1 is SGHRS and CDR2 is YFSETQ in the germline V gene.

This clonotype was observed many times. The chain combines TRBV12-3 or TRBV12-4 with TRBJ1-1; no reliable D call. V was clipped by 3 bases and J by 11 bases, with 13 bases between them. The CDR3 length is 12 residues. CDR3: CASSFPSREAFF. DNA of the CDR3: TGTGCCAGCAGTTTCCCGTCCAGAGAGGCTTTCTTT.

This chain connects TRBV29-1 to TRBJ1-2; D remains ambiguous. V lost 4 bases to trimming and J lost 0 bases, with 12 bases between them. Per germline, CDR1 SQVTM and CDR2 ANQGSEA. The CDR3 totals 14 residues. CDR3 loop: CSVAPRATNYGYTF. CDR3 DNA sequence: TGCAGCGTTGCCCCCCGGGCAACTAACTATGGCTACACCTTC.

V usage is TRBV12-3 or TRBV12-4 and J usage is TRBJ2-6, with a possible D match to TRBD2 (6 bases). Trimming left V 8 bases short and J 2 bases short, with 16 bases between. This CDR3 has 16 residues. CDR3: CASPAGYPAGANVLTF. CDR3 nucleotides: TGTGCCAGCCCCGCGGGATATCCTGCTGGGGCCAACGTCCTGACTTTC.